The TCR beta chain described here comes from a study of Graves' ophthalmopathy and Graves' hyperthyroidism. Overall study context: The study drew peripheral blood at initial diagnosis, before any treatment. Broader study findings: Most expanded clonotypes in thyroid above 0.001 frequency also showed up in blood.

This clonotype showed up just once. As yet, its antigen is unknown. Amplification from RNA transcripts yielded the TCR beta CDR3 regions. The workflow started with a first-round RT-PCR run with HTBI primers and then moved on to a second-round multiplex PCR. Via MiXCR, TCRdb re-called the multiplex PCR reads, giving one row per CDR3 protein. The sample shows some 200,000 distinct CDR3 sequences, just under 30% of them seen only once. V lost 4 bases, J lost 5 bases, and 14 bases lay in between. Germline-derived CDR1 and CDR2 are MNHNS and SASEGT. The CDR3 length is 14 residues. This TCR derives from a man between 45 and 60 years old with Graves' ophthalmopathy. What was sequenced was peripheral blood. The V and J genes are TRBV6-1 and TRBJ2-5; D is perhaps TRBD2 (6 bases). The CDR3 DNA reads TGTGCCAGCAGTGTCGGGGGTTTATTGGAGACCCAGTACTTC. It is translated as CASSVGGLLETQYF.